The present TCR beta chain was sequenced within a study of blood T cell repertoires in COVID-19. The data were produced by immunoSEQ multiplex PCR, yet TCRdb's version contains in-frame clones alone and is incomplete. The sample has a few hundred thousand clones; 70% to 90% are singletons. This CDR3 comprises 14 residues. The germline CDR1 and CDR2 sequences are MNHEY and SMNVEV (reference sequence). V shed 4 bases and J 7 bases; nucleotides not matched to a gene: 6. Symptom resolution, clearance, or two negative PCRs marked donors in Cohort 3 as recovered. This clone was detected only a few times. The rearrangement joins TRBV27 to TRBJ1-5, with TRBD1 matching 8 bases. The sequencing sample was made of PBMCs or T cells enriched from blood (not recorded which). This clonotype was sampled from a woman aged 25 to 39 who had recovered from COVID-19. This chain's CDR3 is CASSWGTGDQPQHF. Here the CDR3 DNA reads TGTGCCAGCAGTTGGGGGACAGGAGACCAGCCCCAGCATTTT.